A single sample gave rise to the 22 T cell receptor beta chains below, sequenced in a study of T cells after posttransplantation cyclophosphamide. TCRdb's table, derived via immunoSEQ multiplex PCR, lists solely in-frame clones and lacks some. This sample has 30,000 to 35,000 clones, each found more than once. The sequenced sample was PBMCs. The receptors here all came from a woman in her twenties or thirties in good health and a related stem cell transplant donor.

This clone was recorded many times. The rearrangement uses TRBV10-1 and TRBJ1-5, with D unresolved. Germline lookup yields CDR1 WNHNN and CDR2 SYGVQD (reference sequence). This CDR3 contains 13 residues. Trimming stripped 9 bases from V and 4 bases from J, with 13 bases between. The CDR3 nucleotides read TGCGCCAGAGGCCCCCCCATTAATCAGCCCCAGCATTTT. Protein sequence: CARGPPINQPQHF.

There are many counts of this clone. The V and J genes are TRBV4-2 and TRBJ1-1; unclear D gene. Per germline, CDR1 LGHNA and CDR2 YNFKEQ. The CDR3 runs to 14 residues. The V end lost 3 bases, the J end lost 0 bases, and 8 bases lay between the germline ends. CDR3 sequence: CASSQVRVNTEAFF. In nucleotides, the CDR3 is TGTGCCAGCAGCCAGGTTAGGGTGAACACTGAAGCTTTCTTT.

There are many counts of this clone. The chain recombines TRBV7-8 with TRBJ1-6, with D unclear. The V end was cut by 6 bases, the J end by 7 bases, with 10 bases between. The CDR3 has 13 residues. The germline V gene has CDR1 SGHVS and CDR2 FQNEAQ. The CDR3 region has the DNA TGTGCCAGCAGACCCGATGCGAATTCACCCCTCCACTTT. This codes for CASRPDANSPLHF. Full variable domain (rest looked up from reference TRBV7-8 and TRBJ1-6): GAGVSQSPRYKVAKRGQDVALRCDPISGHVSLFWYQQALGQGPEFLTYFQNEAQLDKSGLPSDRFFAERPEGSVSTLKIQRTQQEDSAVYLCASRPDANSPLHFGNGTRLTVT.

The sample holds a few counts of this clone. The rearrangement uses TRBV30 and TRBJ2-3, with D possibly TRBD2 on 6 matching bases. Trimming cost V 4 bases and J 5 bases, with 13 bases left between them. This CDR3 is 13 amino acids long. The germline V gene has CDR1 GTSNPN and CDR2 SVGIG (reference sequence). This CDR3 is CAWKGGNKDTQYF. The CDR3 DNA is TGTGCCTGGAAGGGCGGGAATAAAGATACGCAGTATTTT.

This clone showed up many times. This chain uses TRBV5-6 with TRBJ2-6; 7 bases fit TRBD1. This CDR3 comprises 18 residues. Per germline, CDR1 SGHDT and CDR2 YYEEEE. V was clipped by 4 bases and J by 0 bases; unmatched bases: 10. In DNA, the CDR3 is TGTGCCAGCAGCACTCCCCGGGACAGTCCCTCTGGGGCCAACGTCCTGACTTTC. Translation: CASSTPRDSPSGANVLTF.

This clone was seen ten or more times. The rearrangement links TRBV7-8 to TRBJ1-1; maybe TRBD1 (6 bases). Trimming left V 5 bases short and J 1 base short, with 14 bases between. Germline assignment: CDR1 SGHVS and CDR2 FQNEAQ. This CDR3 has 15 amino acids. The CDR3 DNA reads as TGTGCCAGCAGCCAGGGCACAGGGCGGAACACTGAAGCTTTCTTT. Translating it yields CASSQGTGRNTEAFF.

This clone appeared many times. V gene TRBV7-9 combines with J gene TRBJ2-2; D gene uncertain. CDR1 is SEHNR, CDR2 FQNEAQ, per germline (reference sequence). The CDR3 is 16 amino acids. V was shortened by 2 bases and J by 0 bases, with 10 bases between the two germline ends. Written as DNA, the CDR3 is TGTGCCAGCAGCTTAAGGGTCGCGCCGAACACCGGGGAGCTGTTTTTT. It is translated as CASSLRVAPNTGELFF.

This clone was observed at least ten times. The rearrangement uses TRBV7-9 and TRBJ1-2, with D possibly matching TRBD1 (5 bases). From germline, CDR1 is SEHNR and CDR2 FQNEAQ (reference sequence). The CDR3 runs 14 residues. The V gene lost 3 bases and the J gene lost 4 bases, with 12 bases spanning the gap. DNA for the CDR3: TGTGCCAGCAGCTTGGAAAGGGGTGGCTATGGCTACACCTTC. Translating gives CASSLERGGYGYTF.

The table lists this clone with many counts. CDR3 sequence reads: CASSLSGGRAKNIQYF. CDR3 nucleotides: TGTGCCAGCAGTCTTTCAGGGGGTCGAGCCAAAAACATTCAGTACTTC. The chain couples TRBV12-3 or TRBV12-4 to TRBJ2-4, with 7 bases that match TRBD1. The CDR3 is 16 residues long. J lost 0 bases, V lost 5 bases, and 7 bases had no gene match.

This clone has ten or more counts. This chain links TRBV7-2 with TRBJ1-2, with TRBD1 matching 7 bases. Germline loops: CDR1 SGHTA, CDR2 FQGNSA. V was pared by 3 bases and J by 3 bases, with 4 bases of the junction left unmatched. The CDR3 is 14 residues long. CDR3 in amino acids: CASSLTGTDYGYTF. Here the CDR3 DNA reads TGTGCCAGCAGCTTGACCGGGACAGACTATGGCTACACCTTC.

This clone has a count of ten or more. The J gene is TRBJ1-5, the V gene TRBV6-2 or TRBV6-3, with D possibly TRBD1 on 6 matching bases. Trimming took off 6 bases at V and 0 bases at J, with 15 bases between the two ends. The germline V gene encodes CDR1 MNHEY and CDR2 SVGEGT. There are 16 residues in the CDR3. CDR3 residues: CASSRQAEYSNQPQHF. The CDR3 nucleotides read TGTGCCAGCAGCCGACAGGCAGAGTATAGCAATCAGCCCCAGCATTTT.

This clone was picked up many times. CDR3 residues: CASSSWTGMNTEAFF. CDR3 coding DNA: TGTGCCAGCAGTTCCTGGACAGGGATGAACACTGAAGCTTTCTTT. The chain couples TRBV28 to TRBJ1-1, with 8 bases aligning to TRBD1. CDR1 is MDHEN, CDR2 SYDVKM, per germline. V lost 4 bases and J lost 0; bases outside the gene matches: 4. There are 15 residues in the CDR3. Filled out from reference TRBV28 and TRBJ1-1, the complete variable domain reads DVKVTQSSRYLVKRTGEKVFLECVQDMDHENMFWYRQDPGLGLRLIYFSYDVKMKEKGDIPEGYSVSREKKERFSLILESASTNQTSMYLCASSSWTGMNTEAFFGQGTRLTVV.

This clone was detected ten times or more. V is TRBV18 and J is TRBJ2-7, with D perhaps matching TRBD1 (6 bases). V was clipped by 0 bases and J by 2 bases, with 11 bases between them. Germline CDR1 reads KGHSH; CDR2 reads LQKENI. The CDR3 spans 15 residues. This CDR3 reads CASSPPGRGPYEQYF. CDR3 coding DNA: TGTGCCAGCTCACCACCGGGCAGGGGACCCTACGAGCAGTACTTC. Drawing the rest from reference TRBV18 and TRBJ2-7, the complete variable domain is NAGVMQNPRHLVRRRGQEARLRCSPMKGHSHVYWYRQLPEEGLKFMVYLQKENIIDESGMPKERFSAEFPKEGPSILRIQQVVRGDSAAYFCASSPPGRGPYEQYFGPGTRLTVT.

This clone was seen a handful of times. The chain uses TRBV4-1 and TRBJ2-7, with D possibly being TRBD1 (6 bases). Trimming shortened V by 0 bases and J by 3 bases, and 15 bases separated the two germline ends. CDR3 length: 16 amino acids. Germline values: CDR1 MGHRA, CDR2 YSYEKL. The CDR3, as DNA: TGCGCCAGCAGCCAAGACAGGGGCCCCCCTCGCTACGAGCAGTACTTC. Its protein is CASSQDRGPPRYEQYF.

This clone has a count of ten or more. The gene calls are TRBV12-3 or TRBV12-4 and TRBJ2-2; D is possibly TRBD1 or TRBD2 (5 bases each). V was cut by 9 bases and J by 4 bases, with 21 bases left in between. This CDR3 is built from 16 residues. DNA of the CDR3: TGTGCCAGTCTATGGTCTGGGGCAGGGAGCACCGGGGAGCTGTTTTTT. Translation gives CASLWSGAGSTGELFF.

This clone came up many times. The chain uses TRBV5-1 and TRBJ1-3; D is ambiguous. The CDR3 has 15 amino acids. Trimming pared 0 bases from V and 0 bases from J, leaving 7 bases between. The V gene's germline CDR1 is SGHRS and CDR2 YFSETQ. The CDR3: CASSLEAFSGNTIYF. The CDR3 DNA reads TGCGCCAGCAGCTTGGAAGCATTCTCTGGAAACACCATATATTTT.

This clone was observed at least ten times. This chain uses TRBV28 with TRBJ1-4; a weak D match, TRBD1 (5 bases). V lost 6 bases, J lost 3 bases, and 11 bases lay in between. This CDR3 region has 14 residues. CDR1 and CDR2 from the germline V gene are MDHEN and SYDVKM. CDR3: CASRTVLSNEKLFF. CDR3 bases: TGTGCCAGCAGGACAGTGTTGTCTAATGAAAAACTGTTTTTT. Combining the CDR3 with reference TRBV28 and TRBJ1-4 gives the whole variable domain DVKVTQSSRYLVKRTGEKVFLECVQDMDHENMFWYRQDPGLGLRLIYFSYDVKMKEKGDIPEGYSVSREKKERFSLILESASTNQTSMYLCASRTVLSNEKLFFGSGTQLSVL.

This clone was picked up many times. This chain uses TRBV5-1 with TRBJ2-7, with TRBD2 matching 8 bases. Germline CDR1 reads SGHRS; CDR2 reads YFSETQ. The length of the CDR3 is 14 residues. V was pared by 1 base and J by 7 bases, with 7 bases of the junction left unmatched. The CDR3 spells CASSLFGGAGEQYF. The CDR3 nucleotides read TGCGCCAGCAGCTTGTTCGGGGGGGCCGGTGAGCAGTACTTC.

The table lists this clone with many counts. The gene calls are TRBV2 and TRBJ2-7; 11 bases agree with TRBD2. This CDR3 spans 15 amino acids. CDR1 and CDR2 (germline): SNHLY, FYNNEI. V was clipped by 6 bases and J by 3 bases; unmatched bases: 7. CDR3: CASSITLAGGYEQYF. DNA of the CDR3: TGTGCCAGCAGCATTACCCTAGCGGGGGGCTACGAGCAGTACTTC.

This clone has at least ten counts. CDR3 coding DNA: TGTGCCAGCAGTTTCACGGGACTCAATCAGCCCCAGCATTTT. Translation: CASSFTGLNQPQHF. The V call is TRBV27, the J call TRBJ1-5, with a possible D match to TRBD1 (5 bases). The V end lost 3 bases, the J end lost 3 bases, and 9 bases lay between the germline ends. The CDR3 runs 14 residues. The germline CDR1 and CDR2 sequences are MNHEY and SMNVEV (reference sequence).

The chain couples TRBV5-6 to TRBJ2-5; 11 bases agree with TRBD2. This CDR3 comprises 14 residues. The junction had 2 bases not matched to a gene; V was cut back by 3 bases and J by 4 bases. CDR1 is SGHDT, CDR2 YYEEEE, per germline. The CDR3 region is CASSWGTSGETQYF. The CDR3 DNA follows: TGTGCCAGCAGCTGGGGGACTAGCGGAGAGACCCAGTACTTC.

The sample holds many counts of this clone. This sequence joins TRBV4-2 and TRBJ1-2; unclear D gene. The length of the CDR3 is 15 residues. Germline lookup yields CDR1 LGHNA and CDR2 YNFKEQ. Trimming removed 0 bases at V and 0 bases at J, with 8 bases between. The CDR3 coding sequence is TGTGCCAGCAGCCAAGAGGCCAGGTCTAACTATGGCTACACCTTC. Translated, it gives CASSQEARSNYGYTF.